These 16 T cell receptor beta chains were all obtained from the same sample, sequenced in a study of T cell changes during pregnancy in multiple sclerosis. Libraries were prepared by immunoSEQ multiplex PCR; TCRdb keeps only in-frame clonotypes and omits some of them. The profile shows 39,000 or so clones, 80% to 95% of them singletons. This material consisted of CD8+ T cells from peripheral blood mononuclear cells, taken after pregnancy. The receptor set was obtained from a female donor with multiple sclerosis, enrolled in a pregnancy study.

This chain connects TRBV9 to TRBJ2-2; possibly TRBD1 for D (5 bases). The CDR3 length is 15 residues. V lost 2 bases, J lost 6 bases, and 14 bases lay in between. Germline values: CDR1 SGDLS, CDR2 YYNGEE. For the CDR3, the DNA is TGTGCCAGCAGCGTTACAGGTGCATTCTCCGGGGAGCTGTTTTTT. Translating it yields CASSVTGAFSGELFF. The full variable domain, rest sourced from reference TRBV9 and TRBJ2-2, is DSGVTQTPKHLITATGQRVTLRCSPRSGDLSVYWYQQSLDQGLQFLIQYYNGEERAKGNILERFSAQQFPDLHSELNLSSLELGDSALYFCASSVTGAFSGELFFGEGSRLTVL.

The chain has TRBV6-5 and TRBJ1-2, with D unclear. The CDR3 totals 16 residues. The ends were cut back, 0 bases at V and 6 bases at J, with 17 bases in the middle. The germline V gene encodes CDR1 MNHEY and CDR2 SVGAGI. The CDR3 DNA follows: TGTGCCAGCAGTTACTCTCCCGGGTCACCCCATCATGGCTACACCTTC. Translating it yields CASSYSPGSPHHGYTF.

The chain links TRBV6-6 to TRBJ1-1; D gene ambiguous. Trimming removed 2 bases at V and 1 base at J, with 14 bases between. The germline V gene has CDR1 MNHNY and CDR2 SVGAGI (reference sequence). This CDR3 has 16 residues. The CDR3: CASSYGEAERNTEAFF. CDR3 nucleotide sequence: TGTGCCAGCAGTTACGGAGAGGCAGAGAGGAACACTGAAGCTTTCTTT.

J is TRBJ1-5 and V is TRBV9; no firm D call. The germline gives CDR1 SGDLS, CDR2 YYNGEE. The CDR3 totals 15 residues. V was trimmed by 4 bases and J by 9 bases, leaving 20 bases between them. The CDR3, as DNA: TGTGCCAGCAGCCCCAGCCGGGATCCCGGTTGGCCCCAGCATTTT. Protein product: CASSPSRDPGWPQHF.

V and J are TRBV6-6 and TRBJ1-1; TRBD1 agrees at 9 bases. V lost 10 bases to trimming and J lost 3 bases; unmatched junction nucleotides: 3. Germline V gene sequence: CDR1 MNHNY, CDR2 SVGAGI (reference sequence). The CDR3 sequence is 12 residues long. CDR3 protein: CATQGAYTEAFF. Written as DNA, the CDR3 is TGTGCCACACAGGGGGCCTACACTGAAGCTTTCTTT.

The rearrangement uses TRBV7-9 and TRBJ2-3, with D perhaps TRBD1 (5 bases). Trimming pared 5 bases from V and 4 bases from J, leaving 16 bases between. The CDR3 has 15 amino acids. Looked up from germline, CDR1 is SEHNR and CDR2 is FQNEAQ (reference sequence). In DNA form, the CDR3 reads TGTGCCAGCAGCCCGCTTGGGGCCATGGCAGATACGCAGTATTTT. It specifies CASSPLGAMADTQYF.

This sequence joins TRBV30 and TRBJ1-1; 7 bases match TRBD1. The CDR3 is made up of 13 amino acids. Germline V gives CDR1 GTSNPN, CDR2 SVGIG (reference sequence). V lost 8 bases to trimming and J lost 4 bases; unmatched junction nucleotides: 10. The DNA of the CDR3 is TGTGCCGAGACGACAGGGTGGGTCACTGAAGCTTTCTTT. Residues: CAETTGWVTEAFF.

The chain has TRBV5-1 and TRBJ1-2; D may be TRBD1 (6 bases). Trimming shortened V by 6 bases and J by 6 bases, and 9 bases separated the two germline ends. The CDR3 sequence is 11 residues long. Germline V lookup: CDR1 SGHRS, CDR2 YFSETQ. The DNA for the CDR3 is TGCGCCAGCAAAACAGGGAATGGCTACACCTTC. The encoded protein is CASKTGNGYTF.

The chain joins TRBV9 to TRBJ2-3; D remains unclear. The germline CDR1 and CDR2 sequences are SGDLS and YYNGEE. There are 13 residues in the CDR3. The V and J ends lost 5 bases and 6 bases respectively, with 13 bases between them. The DNA for the CDR3 is TGTGCCAGCAGGGCAAATCATGCCGATACGCAGTATTTT. It translates to CASRANHADTQYF.

The rearrangement links TRBV5-1 to TRBJ2-2; 9 nucleotides agree with TRBD1. J lost 6 bases, V lost 7 bases, and 4 bases had no gene match. This CDR3 region has 13 residues. Germline CDR1 is SGHRS and CDR2 is YFSETQ. The CDR3 here is CASQTGGAGELFF. DNA of the CDR3: TGCGCCAGCCAGACAGGGGGAGCCGGGGAGCTGTTTTTT.

V and J are TRBV19 and TRBJ2-7; 8 bases match TRBD1. The germline V gene encodes CDR1 LNHDA and CDR2 SQIVND (reference sequence). J lost 2 bases, V lost 3 bases, and 6 bases had no gene match. This CDR3 has 15 residues. This CDR3 is CASSIKGTGTYEQYF. The CDR3 region has the DNA TGTGCCAGTAGTATCAAAGGGACAGGTACCTACGAGCAGTACTTC.

The chain carries TRBV7-8 and TRBJ1-1, with D possibly being TRBD1 (6 bases). CDR1 SGHVS and CDR2 FQNEAQ come from the germline V gene. V gave up 5 bases and J gave up 3 bases, with 25 bases separating them. This CDR3 is built from 18 residues. The DNA for the CDR3 is TGTGCCAGCAGCCCACCTGGCGTCCGGGACAACTGGGACACTGAAGCTTTCTTT. Translated: CASSPPGVRDNWDTEAFF.

J is TRBJ2-1 and V is TRBV30, with 9 bases that match TRBD2. The CDR3 totals 14 residues. J lost 1 base, V lost 5 bases, and 3 bases had no gene match. CDR1 GTSNPN and CDR2 SVGIG come from the germline V gene (reference sequence). The CDR3 DNA follows: TGTGCCTGGGTCGGACTAGCGTCCTACAATGAGCAGTTCTTC. This gives the protein CAWVGLASYNEQFF.

The chain is built from TRBV10-3 and TRBJ2-2; 12 bases are shared with TRBD2. The germline V gene encodes CDR1 ENHRY and CDR2 SYGVKD. V was pared by 6 bases and J by 0 bases, with 2 bases of the junction left unmatched. The CDR3 consists of 16 residues. As DNA, the CDR3 is TGTGCCATCAGGGGGACTAGCGGGTCGAACACCGGGGAGCTGTTTTTT. Its protein is CAIRGTSGSNTGELFF.

The chain uses TRBV9 and TRBJ2-3; 10 bases line up with TRBD2. The CDR3 totals 16 residues. V shed 4 bases, J shed 2 bases, and the junction held 7 bases outside the gene matches. Per the germline V gene, CDR1 is SGDLS and CDR2 is YYNGEE. CDR3 coding DNA: TGTGCCAGCAGCCCACCTAGCGGGGGAGCCACAGATACGCAGTATTTT. This gives the protein CASSPPSGGATDTQYF.

The chain links TRBV7-6 to TRBJ2-7; TRBD1 aligns across 8 bases. The CDR3 length is 18 residues. Germline V CDR1 and CDR2: SGHVS, FNYEAQ. With 5 bases clipped from V and 6 bases from J, the junction kept 21 bases outside the gene matches. The CDR3 sequence: CASSPYRTTRDRSSEQYF. CDR3 nucleotides: TGTGCCAGCAGCCCATACAGGACAACACGGGACAGGTCGTCCGAGCAGTACTTC.